This T cell receptor beta chain was captured in a study of OX40 agonist ivuxolimab in advanced cancers. In the case of this clone: Its antigen remains unknown.

The CDR3 contains 13 residues. Germline V gene data show CDR1 as SGHNT and CDR2 as YYREEE (reference sequence). V was clipped by 4 bases and J by 4 bases, with 8 bases between them. The data were produced by immunoSEQ multiplex PCR, yet TCRdb's version contains in-frame clones alone and is incomplete. The table has about 41,000 clones, about 80% seen once. Study conclusions and caveats: Antigen targets of the expanded peripheral T cells went undetermined. The authors also found low normalized T-cell clonal expansion in some nonresponders. Averaged across samples, CD8+ T cells carried more expanded clones than CD4+ did. Both blood CD4+ and CD8+ T cells showed clonal growth by week 6 at 0.1 to 3.0 mg/kg.

The chain employs TRBV5-4 and TRBJ2-2; D is perhaps TRBD2 (5 bases). The TCR sequence derives from an adult with an advanced solid tumor such as melanoma, head and neck, liver or kidney cancer. Sequencing used CD4+ or CD8+ T cells sorted from blood, obtained in a trial of the OX40 agonist ivuxolimab. The DNA of the CDR3 is TGTGCCAGCAGCACACGGGGCACCGGGGAGCTGTTTTTT. Its protein product is CASSTRGTGELFF.